The next 28 T cell receptor beta chains were all read from a single sample in a study of OX40 agonist ivuxolimab in advanced cancers. TCRdb's copy holds only in-frame clones and misses some; the assay was immunoSEQ multiplex PCR. Here the sample spans fewer than 90,000 clones, about 88% being singletons. Source: CD4+ or CD8+ T cells sorted from blood, taken in a trial of the OX40 agonist ivuxolimab. The receptors come from an adult with an advanced solid tumor such as melanoma, head and neck, liver or kidney cancer.

V usage is TRBV18 and J usage is TRBJ1-5, with D perhaps matching TRBD1 (6 bases). Germline V gives CDR1 KGHSH, CDR2 LQKENI. The V end lost 6 bases, the J end lost 3 bases, and 12 bases lay between the germline ends. The CDR3 loop spans 14 amino acids. CDR3 region: CASSQQGVNQPQHF. DNA for the CDR3: TGTGCCAGCTCTCAACAGGGCGTCAATCAGCCCCAGCATTTT.

The gene calls are TRBV7-3 and TRBJ2-3; D is unresolved. V was shortened by 2 bases and J by 6 bases, with 9 bases between the two germline ends. The CDR3 is 13 residues long. Germline lookup yields CDR1 SGHTA and CDR2 FQGTGA. The CDR3 DNA reads as TGTGCCAGCAGCTTACTAGGATCGGATACGCAGTATTTT. It translates to CASSLLGSDTQYF.

The chain employs TRBV7-9 and TRBJ1-1; no reliable D call. The CDR3 length is 13 residues. Trimming removed 7 bases from V and 1 base from J, with 10 bases in between. The germline gives CDR1 SEHNR, CDR2 FQNEAQ (reference sequence). CDR3 nucleotide sequence: TGTGCCAGCACGAGGGAGGCGAACACTGAAGCTTTCTTT. This sequence encodes CASTREANTEAFF.

V usage is TRBV6-6 and J usage is TRBJ1-5, with 8 bases identical to TRBD1. V gave up 5 bases and J gave up 4 bases; unmatched junction bases: 4. CDR1 is MNHNY, CDR2 SVGAGI, per germline (reference sequence). This CDR3 spans 14 amino acids. CDR3 loop: CASSQDRVNQPQHF. In DNA form, the CDR3 reads TGTGCCAGCAGTCAGGACAGGGTAAATCAGCCCCAGCATTTT.

The chain couples TRBV28 to TRBJ1-2, with D possibly being TRBD1 (5 bases). The CDR3 is 13 amino acids. The germline gives CDR1 MDHEN, CDR2 SYDVKM. V lost 5 bases, J lost 8 bases, and 15 bases lay in between. The CDR3 region is CASSTRQREGYTF. The DNA of the CDR3 is TGTGCCAGCAGTACCCGACAGAGGGAAGGCTACACCTTC.

V is TRBV28 and J is TRBJ1-2; 9 nucleotides line up with TRBD1. This CDR3 region has 16 residues. Germline CDR1 and CDR2: MDHEN and SYDVKM. Trimming took 10 bases from V and 4 from J; bases not matched to a gene: 16. This chain's CDR3 is CATRGTEGTGRYGYTF. The CDR3, as DNA: TGTGCCACCAGGGGGACTGAAGGGACAGGGCGCTATGGCTACACCTTC.

The chain couples TRBV30 to TRBJ1-5; TRBD1 is a possible D gene (5 bases). In germline, CDR1 is GTSNPN, CDR2 SVGIG (reference sequence). This CDR3 is built from 14 residues. Trimming removed 0 bases from V and 5 bases from J, with 11 bases in between. The CDR3 spells CAWSVLLGDQPQHF. CDR3 in DNA: TGTGCCTGGAGTGTACTCTTGGGGGATCAGCCCCAGCATTTT.

The CDR3 here is CSVRSGHLNTEAFF. In DNA form, the CDR3 reads TGCAGCGTTAGATCGGGACACTTGAACACTGAAGCTTTCTTT. V usage is TRBV29-1 and J usage is TRBJ1-1, with D perhaps TRBD1 (6 bases). Per germline, CDR1 SQVTM and CDR2 ANQGSEA. This CDR3 contains 14 residues. Deletions cut 5 bases from V and 0 bases from J, with 13 bases between.

The rearrangement uses TRBV10-2 and TRBJ2-7, with 12 bases aligning to TRBD1. Per germline, CDR1 WSHSY and CDR2 SAAADI. CDR3 length: 21 residues. Trimming cost V 2 bases and J 4 bases; bases outside gene matches: 21. CDR3 region: CASSELDRDRGHGLATYEQYF. CDR3 bases: TGCGCCAGCAGTGAGCTGGACCGGGACAGGGGGCACGGACTAGCGACGTACGAGCAGTACTTC.

This rearrangement joins TRBV19 to TRBJ1-4; possible D gene TRBD1, 5 bases. Germline CDR1 LNHDA, CDR2 SQIVND (reference sequence). This CDR3 contains 14 residues. The V and J ends lost 4 bases and 5 bases respectively, with 11 bases between them. Written as DNA, the CDR3 is TGTGCCAGTAGTAAGACCACAGGAAATGAAAAACTGTTTTTT. Its protein is CASSKTTGNEKLFF.

The rearrangement links TRBV6-1 to TRBJ1-1; unclear D gene. The germline CDR1 and CDR2 sequences are MNHNS and SASEGT. This CDR3 spans 11 amino acids. The V end was cut by 4 bases, the J end by 5 bases, with 5 bases between. CDR3 nucleotides: TGTGCCAGCAGTGGAACAACTGAAGCTTTCTTT. Its translation: CASSGTTEAFF.

The chain has TRBV1 and TRBJ1-6; the listed D gene, TRBD1, was not tested against the DNA. TRBV1 is marked as a pseudogene. The CDR3 is made up of 15 amino acids. Written as DNA, the CDR3 is TGCACCAGCAGCCAGTGGGGGCGGAAGAATTCACCCCTCCACTTT. This translates into CTSSQWGRKNSPLHF.

The chain uses TRBV7-2 and TRBJ1-2; possibly TRBD1 for D (5 bases). The CDR3 length is 14 residues. Germline CDR1 SGHTA, CDR2 FQGNSA. V lost 5 bases and J 6 bases, leaving 16 bases between the germline ends. CDR3: CASSPSSQDNGYTF. The CDR3 DNA is TGTGCCAGCAGCCCCTCCTCACAGGACAATGGCTACACCTTC.

V gene TRBV27 combines with J gene TRBJ2-7, with a weak D call TRBD1 (5 bases). CDR1 and CDR2 from the germline V gene are MNHEY and SMNVEV (reference sequence). Trimming left V 4 bases short and J 4 bases short, with 20 bases between. The CDR3 has 16 residues. For the CDR3, the DNA is TGTGCCAGCAGTTCAAACAGGATCTTAGGGGATTACGAGCAGTACTTC. Translating it yields CASSSNRILGDYEQYF.

The V and J genes are TRBV4-1 and TRBJ2-1; 11 bases line up with TRBD2. Germline-derived CDR1 and CDR2 are MGHRA and YSYEKL. V lost 0 bases, J lost 0 bases, and 4 bases stayed unmatched. The CDR3 has 18 amino acids. The CDR3 DNA reads as TGCGCCAGCAGCCAAGATCGACTAGCGGGGAGCTCCTACAATGAGCAGTTCTTC. Encoded protein: CASSQDRLAGSSYNEQFF.

The chain links TRBV5-1 to TRBJ2-2; a weak D match, TRBD1 (6 bases). Germline CDR1 SGHRS, CDR2 YFSETQ. Trimming shortened V by 2 bases and J by 4 bases, and 12 bases separated the two germline ends. There are 15 residues in the CDR3. Written as DNA, the CDR3 is TGCGCCAGCAGCTTTAGACAGGATGGCACCGGGGAGCTGTTTTTT. It codes for CASSFRQDGTGELFF.

The chain is built from TRBV29-1 and TRBJ2-3; 13 bases align to TRBD2. This CDR3 has 14 amino acids. CDR1 is SQVTM and CDR2 is ANQGSEA in the germline V gene. CDR3 sequence reads: CSWGRTSGGDTQYF. The DNA of the CDR3 is TGCAGTTGGGGGCGGACTAGCGGGGGAGATACGCAGTATTTT.

This clone was seen only a few times. The chain carries TRBV7-8 and TRBJ2-7; 8 nucleotides line up with TRBD1. This CDR3 region has 14 residues. Germline V gives CDR1 SGHVS, CDR2 FQNEAQ. V shed 4 bases and J 6 bases; nucleotides not matched to a gene: 8. The CDR3 DNA follows: TGTGCCAGCAGCTCGGGACAGGCTGTAGGCGAGCAGTACGTC. This encodes CASSSGQAVGEQYV.

This chain's CDR3 is CASSGYDSPLHF. In nucleotides, the CDR3 is TGTGCCAGTAGTGGCTACGACTCACCCCTCCACTTT. V is TRBV19 and J is TRBJ1-6; D remains unclear. The CDR3 consists of 12 residues. V was pared by 5 bases and J by 10 bases, with 9 bases between. Germline values: CDR1 LNHDA, CDR2 SQIVND (reference sequence).

This clone has a single count. The chain has TRBV18 and TRBJ2-7; D may correspond to TRBD1 or TRBD2 (7 bases each). V was cut by 3 bases and J by 3 bases, with 18 bases left in between. CDR3 length equals 16 residues. Germline lookup yields CDR1 KGHSH and CDR2 LQKENI. CDR3 in amino acids: CASSPAGAGGIYEQYV. CDR3 coding DNA: TGTGCCAGCTCACCCGCGGGGGCAGGGGGTATCTACGAGCAGTACGTC.

This chain uses TRBV11-2 with TRBJ1-1, with unresolved D. The germline V gene has CDR1 SGHAT and CDR2 FQNNGV. Between the trimmed V and J ends, which lost 2 bases and 11 bases, there was a span of 18 bases. This CDR3 is 14 amino acids long. CDR3: CASSLFPGDVKAFF. DNA of the CDR3: TGTGCCAGCAGCTTATTCCCGGGCGACGTGAAGGCTTTCTTT.

This rearrangement joins TRBV7-3 to TRBJ1-1; 7 nucleotides line up with TRBD1. The V and J ends lost 4 bases and 6 bases, in that order; junction bases with no gene match: 11. The germline CDR1 and CDR2 sequences are SGHTA and FQGTGA. This CDR3 is 15 amino acids long. The chain's CDR3 is CASSSTPTGIAEAFF. CDR3 nucleotides: TGTGCCAGCAGCTCGACCCCGACAGGGATCGCTGAAGCTTTCTTT. The complete variable domain, with remaining parts taken from reference TRBV7-3 and TRBJ1-1, reads GAGVSQTPSNKVTEKGKYVELRCDPISGHTALYWYRQSLGQGPEFLIYFQGTGAADDSGLPNDRFFAVRPEGSVSTLKIQRTERGDSAVYLCASSSTPTGIAEAFFGQGTRLTVV.

The rearrangement links TRBV7-2 to TRBJ1-2; possibly TRBD1 for D (6 bases). Germline values: CDR1 SGHTA, CDR2 FQGNSA. The CDR3 runs to 14 residues. With 5 bases removed from V and 7 bases from J, the gap between germline ends came to 17 bases. DNA of the CDR3: TGTGCCAGCAGCCACTCCACCGGGGGCTCTGGCTACACCTTC. The encoded protein is CASSHSTGGSGYTF. Drawing the rest from reference TRBV7-2 and TRBJ1-2, the complete variable domain is GAGVSQSPSNKVTEKGKDVELRCDPISGHTALYWYRQSLGQGLEFLIYFQGNSAPDKSGLPSDRFSAERTGGSVSTLTIQRTQQEDSAVYLCASSHSTGGSGYTFGSGTRLTVV.

The V gene is TRBV30, the J gene TRBJ1-4; 9 bases map to TRBD1. This CDR3 is 18 amino acids long. V trimming: 3 bases; J trimming: 7 bases; junction bases outside the gene matches: 18. CDR1 and CDR2 from the germline V gene are GTSNPN and SVGIG (reference sequence). The CDR3 protein is CAWRAKPGQGGVGEKLFF. CDR3 in DNA: TGTGCCTGGAGGGCTAAACCGGGACAGGGCGGCGTTGGTGAAAAACTGTTTTTT.

The V call is TRBV18, the J call TRBJ2-5; D unresolved. Per the germline V gene, CDR1 is KGHSH and CDR2 is LQKENI. CDR3 length: 13 residues. V was pared by 3 bases and J by 4 bases, with 9 bases between. The CDR3 region has the DNA TGTGCCAGCTCACCGTTATACTCAGAGACCCAGTACTTC. Amino acid sequence: CASSPLYSETQYF.

This clone appeared a few times. V usage is TRBV19 and J usage is TRBJ1-5, with a tentative D call TRBD1 (6 bases). Germline lookup yields CDR1 LNHDA and CDR2 SQIVND (reference sequence). This CDR3 contains 16 residues. Trimming removed 2 bases from V and 5 bases from J, with 16 bases in between. DNA of the CDR3: TGTGCCAGTAGTATATGGTCCGGGGGGCCATATCAGCCCCAGCATTTT. It is translated as CASSIWSGGPYQPQHF.

The chain is built from TRBV5-1 and TRBJ1-1; TRBD1 might be the D (5 bases). V was trimmed by 1 base and J by 4 bases, leaving 11 bases between them. The germline gives CDR1 SGHRS, CDR2 YFSETQ. The CDR3 is made up of 14 amino acids. CDR3 nucleotides: TGCGCCAGCAGCTTGCAGGGCCCGACCACTGAAGCTTTCTTT. It codes for CASSLQGPTTEAFF.

The chain combines TRBV10-3 with TRBJ1-1; D is ambiguous. CDR3 size: 11 residues. The germline V gene encodes CDR1 ENHRY and CDR2 SYGVKD. Trimming took 8 bases from V and 7 from J, leaving 11 bases between them. The chain's CDR3 is CAIGTLDEAFF. In nucleotides, the CDR3 is TGTGCCATCGGCACCCTGGATGAAGCTTTCTTT.